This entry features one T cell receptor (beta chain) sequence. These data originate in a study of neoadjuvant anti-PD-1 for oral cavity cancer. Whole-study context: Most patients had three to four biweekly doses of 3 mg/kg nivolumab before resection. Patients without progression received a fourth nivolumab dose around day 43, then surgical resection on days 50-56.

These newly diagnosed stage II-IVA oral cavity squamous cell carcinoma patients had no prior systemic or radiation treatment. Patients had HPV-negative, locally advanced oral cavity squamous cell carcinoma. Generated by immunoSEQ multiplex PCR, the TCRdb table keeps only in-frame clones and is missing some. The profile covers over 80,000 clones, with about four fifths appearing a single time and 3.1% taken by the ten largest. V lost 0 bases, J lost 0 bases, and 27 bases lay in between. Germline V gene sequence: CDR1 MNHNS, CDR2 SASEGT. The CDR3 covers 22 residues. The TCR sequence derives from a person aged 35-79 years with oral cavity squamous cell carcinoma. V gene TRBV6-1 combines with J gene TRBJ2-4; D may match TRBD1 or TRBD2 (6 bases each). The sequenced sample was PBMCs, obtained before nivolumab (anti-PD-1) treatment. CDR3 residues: CASSEAPQRGQWGELAKNIQYF. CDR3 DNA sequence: TGTGCCAGCAGTGAAGCGCCTCAACGCGGACAGTGGGGGGAACTAGCCAAAAACATTCAGTACTTC.